This TCR beta chain comes out of a study of identical twins. TCRdb passed the 5' RACE reads through MiXCR, listing each CDR3 protein once. The data hold 1,800,000 or so distinct CDR3 sequences, with around a third observed a single time. Deletions cut 3 bases from V and 3 bases from J, with 17 bases between. Germline V CDR1 and CDR2: MNHNS, SASEGT. The CDR3 is made up of 16 amino acids. The sample was cord blood. The chain combines TRBV6-1 with TRBJ1-2; a possible D gene is TRBD1 (5 bases). This clonotype was sampled from a newborn girl in good health. Written as DNA, the CDR3 is TGTGCCAGCAGTGATTGCACACCGGGGCCGCACTATGGCTACACCTTC. It translates to CASSDCTPGPHYGYTF.